This paragraph covers one T cell receptor beta chain sequence. Its specificity is not known. The CDR3 contains 15 residues. V was pared by 4 bases and J by 2 bases, with 15 bases between. Whole-study findings and limits: In terms of TCR gene usage, tumor memory CD4+ T cells clustered together with blood and lymph node memory CD4+ cells, as well as with lymph node naive CD4+ cells.

Semi-nested PCR with Nested Universal Primer A followed constant-region reverse priming of full-length variable regions. TCRdb re-called the 5' RACE reads through MiXCR, storing one row per CDR3 protein. Of 30,000 or so distinct CDR3 sequences listed, roughly 24% are singletons. This chain uses TRBV12-3 or TRBV12-4 with TRBJ2-7, with D possibly being TRBD1 (5 bases). The receptor was isolated from a female donor with breast cancer. Input material: memory CD4+ T cells sorted from blood. Subset of the sample: memory CD4+ T cells, CD4+CD45RO+CD25-. The CDR3 region is CASSSVGRATYEQYF. The CDR3 DNA sequence: TGTGCCAGCAGTTCCGTGGGCAGGGCGACCTACGAGCAGTACTTC.